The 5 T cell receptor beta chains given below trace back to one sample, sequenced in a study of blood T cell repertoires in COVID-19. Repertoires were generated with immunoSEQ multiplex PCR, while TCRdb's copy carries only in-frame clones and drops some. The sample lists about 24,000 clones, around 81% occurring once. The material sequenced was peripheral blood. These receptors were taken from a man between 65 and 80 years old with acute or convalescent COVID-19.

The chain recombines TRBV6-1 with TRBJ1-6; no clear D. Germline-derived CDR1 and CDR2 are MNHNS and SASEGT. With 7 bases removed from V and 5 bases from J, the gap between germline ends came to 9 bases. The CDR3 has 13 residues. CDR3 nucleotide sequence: TGTGCCAGCAAAGGGAGTGATAATTCACCCCTCCACTTT. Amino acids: CASKGSDNSPLHF.

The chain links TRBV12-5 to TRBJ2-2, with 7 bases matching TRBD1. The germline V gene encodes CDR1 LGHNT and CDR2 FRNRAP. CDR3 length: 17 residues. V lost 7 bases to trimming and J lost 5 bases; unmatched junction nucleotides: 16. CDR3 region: CASEKGGKPTGTGELFF. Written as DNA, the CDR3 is TGTGCTAGTGAAAAAGGGGGCAAGCCAACGGGGACCGGGGAGCTGTTTTTT.

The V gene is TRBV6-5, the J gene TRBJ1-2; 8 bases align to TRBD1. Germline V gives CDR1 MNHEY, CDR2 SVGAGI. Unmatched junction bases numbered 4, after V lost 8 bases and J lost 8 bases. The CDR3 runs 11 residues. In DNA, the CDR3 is TGTGCCAGCCTGACAGGGGACGGCTACACCTTC. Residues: CASLTGDGYTF.

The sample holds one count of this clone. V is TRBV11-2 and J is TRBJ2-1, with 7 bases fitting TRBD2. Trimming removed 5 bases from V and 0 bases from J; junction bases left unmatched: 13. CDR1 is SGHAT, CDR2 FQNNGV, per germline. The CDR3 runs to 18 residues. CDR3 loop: CASSQANLAGLSYNEQFF. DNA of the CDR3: TGTGCCAGCAGCCAGGCCAACTTAGCGGGCCTCTCCTACAATGAGCAGTTCTTC.

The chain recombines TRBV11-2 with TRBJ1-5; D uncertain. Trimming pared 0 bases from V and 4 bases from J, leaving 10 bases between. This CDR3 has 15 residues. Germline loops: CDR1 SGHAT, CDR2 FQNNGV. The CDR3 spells CASSLEAGGNQPQHF. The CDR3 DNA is TGTGCCAGCAGCTTAGAAGCGGGTGGGAATCAGCCCCAGCATTTT.